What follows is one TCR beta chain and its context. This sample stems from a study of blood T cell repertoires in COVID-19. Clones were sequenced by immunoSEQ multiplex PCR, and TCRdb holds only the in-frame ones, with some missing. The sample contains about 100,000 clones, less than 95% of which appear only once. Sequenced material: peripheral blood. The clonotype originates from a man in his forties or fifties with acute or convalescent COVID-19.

CDR3 loop: CASTSLSRESYQPQHF. The CDR3 coding sequence is TGTGCCAGCACCTCCCTTAGTAGGGAGTCGTATCAGCCCCAGCATTTT. This chain joins TRBV7-8 and TRBJ1-5; D gene uncertain. Germline V CDR1 and CDR2: SGHVS, FQNEAQ. With 7 bases removed from V and 5 bases from J, the gap between germline ends came to 21 bases. This CDR3 comprises 16 residues.